Below, 30 T cell receptor beta chains from the same sample are listed, as sequenced in a study of shared clonotypes between healthy human individuals. CD45RO negativity and positive selection for CCR7 defined naive CD8 cells, a population that excluded terminally differentiated effector memory CD45RA+ cells. TCRdb keeps only in-frame clones here, not all; method: immunoSEQ multiplex PCR. The table shows 550,000 to 750,000 clones, with 92% occurring only once. The material sequenced was naive CD8+ T cells sorted from blood. The receptors shown here come from a young man in good health.

The chain couples TRBV5-1 to TRBJ2-4; D is undetermined. The germline CDR1 and CDR2 sequences are SGHRS and YFSETQ. V was cut by 0 bases and J by 2 bases, with 18 bases left in between. The CDR3 consists of 18 residues. The CDR3 protein is CASSLAGAGRRPKNIQYF. CDR3 DNA: TGCGCCAGCAGCTTGGCCGGTGCAGGACGGCGGCCCAAAAACATTCAGTACTTC.

The chain recombines TRBV10-1 with TRBJ2-7; D not certain. V lost 4 bases to trimming and J lost 8 bases, with 18 bases between them. The CDR3 is 14 residues long. CDR1 is WNHNN and CDR2 is SYGVQD in the germline V gene (reference sequence). CDR3 nucleotide sequence: TGCGCCAGCAGTGGCATTTCTTCGGCTACGCAGCAGTACTTC. It translates to CASSGISSATQQYF.

The chain joins TRBV9 to TRBJ1-2; D is unclear. The CDR3 consists of 14 residues. In germline, CDR1 is SGDLS, CDR2 YYNGEE. V lost 0 bases and J lost 8, with 14 bases in between. CDR3 loop: CASSVVNQFSGYTF. The CDR3 DNA reads as TGTGCCAGCAGCGTAGTTAACCAGTTCAGCGGCTACACCTTC.

This clone appeared once. This chain connects TRBV19 to TRBJ2-5, with TRBD2 matching over 7 bases. This CDR3 has 17 amino acids. Germline assignment: CDR1 LNHDA and CDR2 SQIVND (reference sequence). Trimming took 6 bases from V and 3 from J; bases not matched to a gene: 16. The CDR3 DNA reads TGTGCCAGTAGCCCCCTGTCGGGACTAAGGGCGGAAGAGACCCAGTACTTC. Translating it yields CASSPLSGLRAEETQYF. The full variable domain, completed using reference TRBV19 and TRBJ2-5, is DGGITQSPKYLFRKEGQNVTLSCEQNLNHDAMYWYRQDPGQGLRLIYYSQIVNDFQKGDIAEGYSVSREKKESFPLTVTSAQKNPTAFYLCASSPLSGLRAEETQYFGPGTRLLVL.

This clone appeared a single time. The chain links TRBV7-9 to TRBJ2-1; 13 nucleotides align to TRBD2. The ends lost 5 bases at V and 7 bases at J; junction bases unmatched: 11. CDR1 and CDR2 from the germline V gene are SEHNR and FQNEAQ (reference sequence). The CDR3 loop spans 17 amino acids. CDR3 sequence (DNA): TGTGCCAGCAGCCCCATGACTAGCGGGGGGAGGCGGAATGAGCAGTTCTTC. Its translation: CASSPMTSGGRRNEQFF.

The rearrangement joins TRBV27 to TRBJ1-5; possibly TRBD1 for D (5 bases). V dropped 4 bases and J dropped 5 bases, with 12 bases sitting between them. CDR3 length: 14 residues. Per germline, CDR1 MNHEY and CDR2 SMNVEV (reference sequence). The CDR3 bases are TGTGCCAGCAGTTCGCAGGGTCCCTATCAGCCCCAGCATTTT. Translation gives CASSSQGPYQPQHF.

The rearrangement joins TRBV19 to TRBJ2-7, with 7 bases fitting TRBD2. This CDR3 is 14 amino acids long. The germline CDR1 and CDR2 sequences are LNHDA and SQIVND (reference sequence). The trim removed 4 bases at V and 4 bases at J, leaving 7 bases unmatched. The CDR3 DNA reads as TGTGCCAGTAGTAAACTAGCGCAAGATTACGAGCAGTACTTC. This codes for CASSKLAQDYEQYF.

V usage is TRBV7-8 and J usage is TRBJ2-7, with D unclear. The V end was cut by 5 bases, the J end by 7 bases, with 9 bases between. The CDR3 length is 11 residues. The germline CDR1 and CDR2 sequences are SGHVS and FQNEAQ. CDR3 protein: CASSIVEEQYF. The DNA of the CDR3 is TGTGCCAGCAGCATTGTTGAGGAGCAGTACTTC. The full variable domain, in which reference TRBV7-8 and TRBJ2-7 provide the parts outside the CDR3, is GAGVSQSPRYKVAKRGQDVALRCDPISGHVSLFWYQQALGQGPEFLTYFQNEAQLDKSGLPSDRFFAERPEGSVSTLKIQRTQQEDSAVYLCASSIVEEQYFGPGTRLTVT.

This chain uses TRBV7-2 with TRBJ2-4; 8 bases fit TRBD1. The V and J ends lost 1 base and 1 base, in that order; junction bases with no gene match: 6. The CDR3 covers 17 residues. Germline lookup yields CDR1 SGHTA and CDR2 FQGNSA. The CDR3 protein is CASSLVTGALAKNIQYF. The CDR3 bases are TGTGCCAGCAGCTTAGTGACAGGGGCTTTGGCCAAAAACATTCAGTACTTC.

The chain employs TRBV6-6 and TRBJ2-5; TRBD1 might be the D (8 bases). V was clipped by 9 bases and J by 1 base, with 15 bases between them. The CDR3 consists of 14 residues. Germline lookup yields CDR1 MNHNY and CDR2 SVGAGI (reference sequence). CDR3 in DNA: TGTGCCAGTGCACAGGGGGGGGGCCAAGAGACCCAGTACTTC. It translates to CASAQGGGQETQYF.

This clone appeared once. The chain links TRBV10-3 to TRBJ1-4; 12 nucleotides align to TRBD1. Germline V gives CDR1 ENHRY, CDR2 SYGVKD. The CDR3 contains 16 residues. J lost 6 bases, V lost 6 bases, and 8 bases had no gene match. The CDR3 sequence is CAIRPGTGGADEKLFF. The CDR3, as DNA: TGTGCCATCAGGCCGGGGACAGGGGGCGCTGATGAAAAACTGTTTTTT.

CDR3 bases: TGCGCCAGCAGCCTCCCCGGAACGGGACTCCCGGAGGGTGAGCAGTTCTTC. It is translated as CASSLPGTGLPEGEQFF. J is TRBJ2-1 and V is TRBV4-1, with TRBD2 as a possible D gene (6 bases). The germline V and J ends were trimmed by 4 bases and 9 bases, with 25 bases remaining between them. The CDR3 is 17 residues long. Germline assignment: CDR1 MGHRA and CDR2 YSYEKL.

The chain recombines TRBV27 with TRBJ1-2, with unresolved D. Germline V gene sequence: CDR1 MNHEY, CDR2 SMNVEV (reference sequence). V was shortened by 7 bases and J by 3 bases, with 15 bases between the two germline ends. This CDR3 has 14 amino acids. The CDR3 DNA reads TGTGCCAGCAATCCCCCTCCGTGCGACTATGGCTACACCTTC. Its protein product is CASNPPPCDYGYTF.

Worth noting for this clone: At the DNA level, this CDR3 is encoded by other sequences in the same sample as well. The gene calls are TRBV27 and TRBJ2-7, with unresolved D. Trimming removed 5 bases from V and 0 bases from J, with 5 bases in between. The CDR3 totals 12 residues. In germline, CDR1 is MNHEY, CDR2 SMNVEV (reference sequence). The DNA of the CDR3 is TGTGCCAGCAGTCCCTCCTCCTACGAGCAGTACTTC. It translates to CASSPSSYEQYF.

V and J are TRBV27 and TRBJ2-3, with 7 bases that match TRBD2. The V segment lost 0 bases and the J segment 10 bases; nucleotides outside the gene matches: 13. The CDR3 totals 16 residues. The germline V gene encodes CDR1 MNHEY and CDR2 SMNVEV (reference sequence). The CDR3: CASSLSAGVPGPAQYF. The CDR3 DNA sequence: TGTGCCAGCAGTTTATCCGCGGGAGTGCCCGGTCCTGCGCAGTATTTT.

The chain links TRBV27 to TRBJ2-3; TRBD2 aligns across 11 bases. Germline trimming cut 1 base from V and 0 bases from J; bases unmatched to any gene: 12. Germline CDR1 is MNHEY and CDR2 is SMNVEV (reference sequence). The CDR3 length is 20 residues. The DNA of the CDR3 is TGTGCCAGCAGTTTATACCTCTCGGCTAGCGGGGGGCAGAGCACAGATACGCAGTATTTT. This codes for CASSLYLSASGGQSTDTQYF.

V gene TRBV19 combines with J gene TRBJ2-7; a possible D gene is TRBD2 (5 bases). Per germline, CDR1 LNHDA and CDR2 SQIVND (reference sequence). Trimming stripped 6 bases from V and 4 bases from J, with 25 bases between. The CDR3 length is 17 residues. The CDR3, as DNA: TGTGCCAGTAGGAAACTGGACGCCGCGGGCAGCTTATACGAGCAGTACTTC. This translates into CASRKLDAAGSLYEQYF.

J is TRBJ2-7 and V is TRBV14; 8 bases match TRBD2. Germline-derived CDR1 and CDR2 are SGHDN and FVKESK. V was clipped by 0 bases and J by 6 bases; unmatched bases: 1. This CDR3 is 13 amino acids long. The chain's CDR3 is CASSQDAGGEQYF. The CDR3 DNA sequence: TGTGCCAGCAGCCAAGATGCGGGGGGCGAGCAGTACTTC.

The genes are TRBV7-7 and TRBJ2-7; weak D call: TRBD1 (6 bases). There are 15 residues in the CDR3. V was trimmed by 6 bases and J by 6 bases, leaving 21 bases between them. The V gene's germline CDR1 is SSHAT and CDR2 FNYEAQ (reference sequence). CDR3 in amino acids: CASSTKGDNKREQYF. The CDR3 bases are TGTGCCAGCAGTACCAAGGGGGACAACAAACGCGAGCAGTACTTC.

The chain is built from TRBV19 and TRBJ2-1; D may be TRBD1 or TRBD2 (5 bases each). From germline, CDR1 is LNHDA and CDR2 SQIVND (reference sequence). The CDR3 spans 16 residues. V was cut by 3 bases and J by 2 bases, with 14 bases left in between. CDR3 sequence: CASSMDVGTPYNEQFF. The CDR3 DNA reads TGTGCCAGTAGTATGGATGTTGGGACGCCCTACAATGAGCAGTTCTTC.

This clone was seen only a few times. This sequence joins TRBV6-6 and TRBJ1-1; 9 bases are shared with TRBD1. Germline values: CDR1 MNHNY, CDR2 SVGAGI (reference sequence). The CDR3 is 16 residues long. After removal of 6 bases from V and 4 bases from J, the junction contained 12 bases not matched to a gene. CDR3 DNA: TGTGCCAGCAGGCTGACAGGGGGGCTGGAATTCACTGAAGCTTTCTTT. Translation gives CASRLTGGLEFTEAFF.

This chain joins TRBV25-1 and TRBJ1-3; 7 nucleotides agree with TRBD1. Germline CDR1 MGHDK, CDR2 SYGVNS. V shed 7 bases and J 3 bases; nucleotides not matched to a gene: 6. CDR3 length: 14 amino acids. The CDR3 region has the DNA TGTGCCAGCACTCCGACAGGGAATGGAAACACCATATATTTT. Residues: CASTPTGNGNTIYF.

The J gene is TRBJ2-1, the V gene TRBV14, with TRBD2 as a possible D gene (5 bases). CDR1 and CDR2 from the germline V gene are SGHDN and FVKESK. Deletions cut 3 bases from V and 1 base from J, with 19 bases between. This CDR3 is built from 18 residues. CDR3 in amino acids: CASSQELRGGPSYNEQFF. CDR3 DNA sequence: TGTGCCAGCAGCCAGGAGCTTCGCGGCGGGCCTTCCTACAATGAGCAGTTCTTC.

The sample holds a few counts of this clone. The chain is built from TRBV25-1 and TRBJ1-5; tentatively, D is TRBD1 (5 bases). Germline CDR1 and CDR2: MGHDK and SYGVNS. V was shortened by 2 bases and J by 0 bases, with 17 bases between the two germline ends. The CDR3 has 18 amino acids. The DNA for the CDR3 is TGTGCCAGCAGTGAACGGACAATGGATCGTGATAGCAATCAGCCCCAGCATTTT. This gives the protein CASSERTMDRDSNQPQHF. The full variable domain, its missing parts supplied by reference TRBV25-1 and TRBJ1-5, is EADIYQTPRYLVIGTGKKITLECSQTMGHDKMYWYQQDPGMELHLIHYSYGVNSTEKGDLSSESTVSRIRTEHFPLTLESARPSHTSQYLCASSERTMDRDSNQPQHFGDGTRLSIL.

The chain combines TRBV2 with TRBJ2-1; D perhaps matches TRBD1 (5 bases). The germline V gene encodes CDR1 SNHLY and CDR2 FYNNEI. The CDR3 is 13 residues long. V shed 10 bases and J shed 10 bases, with 20 bases lying between them. CDR3 nucleotides: TGTGCCACCCCAGGGCTGGCCACGCGGGAGCAGTTCTTC. This translates into CATPGLATREQFF.

V is TRBV27 and J is TRBJ2-5; a weak D match, TRBD1 (5 bases). Trimming took 6 bases from V and 0 from J, leaving 14 bases between them. Germline CDR1 and CDR2: MNHEY and SMNVEV (reference sequence). This CDR3 contains 15 residues. CDR3 loop: CASRAGLGYQETQYF. The CDR3 bases are TGTGCCAGCAGGGCAGGGTTGGGGTACCAAGAGACCCAGTACTTC.

This clone was counted a few times. The chain links TRBV7-9 to TRBJ2-1; no clear D. CDR3 size: 14 residues. V shed 0 bases and J shed 9 bases, with 12 bases lying between them. CDR1 SEHNR and CDR2 FQNEAQ come from the germline V gene (reference sequence). DNA for the CDR3: TGTGCCAGCAGCTTAGCCGGGCCCCGAGGTGAGCAGTTCTTC. This codes for CASSLAGPRGEQFF. The full variable domain, rest sourced from reference TRBV7-9 and TRBJ2-1, is DTGVSQNPRHKITKRGQNVTFRCDPISEHNRLYWYRQTLGQGPEFLTYFQNEAQLEKSRLLSDRFSAERPKGSFSTLEIQRTEQGDSAMYLCASSLAGPRGEQFFGPGTRLTVL.

The chain carries TRBV28 and TRBJ2-7, with 7 bases lining up with TRBD2. The ends lost 3 bases at V and 3 bases at J; junction bases unmatched: 17. Germline lookup yields CDR1 MDHEN and CDR2 SYDVKM. The CDR3 length is 18 residues. The CDR3 DNA reads as TGTGCCAGCAGTTTCCCCCGGTACCCGGGGGGACGCCTCTACGAGCAGTACTTC. This encodes CASSFPRYPGGRLYEQYF. The full variable domain, rest sourced from reference TRBV28 and TRBJ2-7, is DVKVTQSSRYLVKRTGEKVFLECVQDMDHENMFWYRQDPGLGLRLIYFSYDVKMKEKGDIPEGYSVSREKKERFSLILESASTNQTSMYLCASSFPRYPGGRLYEQYFGPGTRLTVT.

This rearrangement joins TRBV4-3 to TRBJ2-7; no definite D call. Germline V lookup: CDR1 LGHNA, CDR2 YSLEER. Between the trimmed V and J ends, which lost 0 bases and 3 bases, there was a span of 12 bases. CDR3 length equals 15 residues. For the CDR3, the DNA is TGCGCCAGCAGCCAAGATTTTGGCGGAAACTACGAGCAGTACTTC. Its protein product is CASSQDFGGNYEQYF.

The rearrangement links TRBV10-1 to TRBJ2-1, with 9 bases identical to TRBD1. This CDR3 is 14 amino acids long. V lost 4 bases to trimming and J lost 7 bases; unmatched junction nucleotides: 5. Germline V CDR1 and CDR2: WNHNN, SYGVQD (reference sequence). This chain's CDR3 is CASSGGQGMNEQFF. The DNA of the CDR3 is TGCGCCAGCAGTGGGGGACAGGGTATGAATGAGCAGTTCTTC.